The rows below give T cell receptor beta chains drawn from one sample of a study of cytomegalovirus exposure and HLA in healthy donors. The data were produced by immunoSEQ multiplex PCR, yet TCRdb's version contains in-frame clones alone and is incomplete. Among 130,000 to 150,000 clones, over 60% were seen once, and the ten largest hold 2.1%. The material sequenced was PBMCs. The receptors here all came from a man aged 40-50 years in good health and CMV-seronegative. The CDR3 runs from the conserved cysteine through the conserved F or W. A D gene is named only where the DNA matches it firmly. Some rows mark clone size as missing; the rest say once, few, many or name a class of expanded clone.

D gene,J gene,clone size,V gene,CDR3 DNA,CDR3 protein
TRBD2,TRBJ2-7,.,TRBV5-4,TGTGCCAGCAGCTTGTGGGGGCCTAGCGGGTCCTCCTACGAGCAGTACTTC,CASSLWGPSGSSYEQYF
TRBD1,TRBJ1-3,.,TRBV2,TGTGCCAGCAGTGCATTGACAGGGGACGGAAACACCATATATTTT,CASSALTGDGNTIYF
.,TRBJ1-2,.,TRBV6-1,TGTGCCAGCTGTAGGGAGCGGCTAGACTATGGCTACACCTTC,CASCRERLDYGYTF
.,TRBJ1-1,once,TRBV5-4,TGTGCCAGCAGCCTCCCCCTGTCTAACACTGAAGCTTTCTTT,CASSLPLSNTEAFF
TRBD1,TRBJ1-2,few,TRBV19,TGTGCCAGTAGTATAGATCCGACAGGGATCGAGTCAAGTTATGGCTACACCTTC,CASSIDPTGIESSYGYTF
.,TRBJ1-2,.,TRBV30,TGTGCCTGGAGTGTACAGGCCAACTATGGCTACACCTTC,CAWSVQANYGYTF
.,TRBJ1-5,.,TRBV19,TGTGCCAGTAGTATGTCCAGATATAGCAATCAGCCCCAGCATTTT,CASSMSRYSNQPQHF
.,TRBJ1-4,few,TRBV11-2,TGTGCCAGCAGCTTAGGAGGGAGGCTGCGGGAAAAACTGTTTTTT,CASSLGGRLREKLFF
.,TRBJ1-2,.,TRBV28,TGTGCCAGCAGTTCGGGTTCTTATGGCTACACCTTC,CASSSGSYGYTF
TRBD1,TRBJ1-3,.,TRBV27,TGTGCCAGCAGCTCACAGGGGGGATCTGGAAACACCATATATTTT,CASSSQGGSGNTIYF
TRBD1,TRBJ2-7,.,TRBV9,TGTGCCAGCAGCGCCGGGTCCGGGACAGGCTACGAGCAGTACTTC,CASSAGSGTGYEQYF
.,TRBJ2-5,few,TRBV5-4,TGTGCCAGCAGCTTGTTCGGATCCCGGGGGGAGACCCAGTACTTC,CASSLFGSRGETQYF
TRBD1,TRBJ2-5,.,TRBV7-2,TGTGCCAGCAGCTTAGCCTCGGGACAGGGACAAGAGACCCAGTACTTC,CASSLASGQGQETQYF
.,TRBJ1-2,.,TRBV10-2,TGCGCCAGCAGCCTCGAGCGTAACTATGGCTACACCTTC,CASSLERNYGYTF
TRBD2,TRBJ2-2,.,TRBV9,TGTGCCAGCATCATAGCTGGGGATGGGCGGGAGTACCCCGGGGAGCTGTTTTTT,CASIIAGDGREYPGELFF
TRBD2,TRBJ2-5,.,TRBV29-1,TGCAGCGTTGTGCCTAGCGGGAGAAGAGAGACCCAGTACTTC,CSVVPSGRRETQYF
.,TRBJ2-3,.,TRBV6-1,TGTGCCAGCAGTGAAGTAGACAGCGCGGCAGATACGCAGTATTTT,CASSEVDSAADTQYF
TRBD1,TRBJ1-1,.,TRBV29-1,TGCAGCGTGCAGGGGGGCACTGAAGCTTTCTTT,CSVQGGTEAFF
TRBD1,TRBJ2-5,.,TRBV5-1,TGCGCCAGCAGCATATACGGGACAGAAGAAGAGACCCAGTACTTC,CASSIYGTEEETQYF
TRBD1,TRBJ2-7,few,TRBV19,TGTGCCAGTAGTAATGACAGGGGAGGCGAGCAGTACTTC,CASSNDRGGEQYF
.,TRBJ1-5,.,TRBV4-1,TGCGCCAGCAGCCATATCTTGCCGAAGGGGCACAATCAGCCCCAGCATTTT,CASSHILPKGHNQPQHF
TRBD1,TRBJ2-7,.,TRBV13,TGTGCCAGCAGCGCCGAAGGGGGCGTAAGCGACGAGCAGTACTTC,CASSAEGGVSDEQYF
TRBD2,TRBJ2-7,.,TRBV4-2,TGTGCCAGCAGCCAAGGGGTAGCGGGGAACTCCTACGAGCAGTACTTC,CASSQGVAGNSYEQYF
TRBD1,TRBJ1-1,.,TRBV7-2,TGTGCCAGCGCCAGTGCCGGGGGCGACAGGGGGGTAGCTTTCTTT,CASASAGGDRGVAFF
TRBD1,TRBJ1-6,few,TRBV5-4,TGTGCCAGCAGCTTTGCTGGGACAGCAACAAATTCACCCCTCCACTTT,CASSFAGTATNSPLHF
.,TRBJ2-5,few,TRBV28,TGTGCCAGCAGTTTGGCGAGAGAGGGAGAGACCCAGTACTTC,CASSLAREGETQYF
TRBD1,TRBJ2-1,.,TRBV6-6,TGTGCCAGCAGTCAAGATACAGGGGGCAATGAGCAGTTCTTC,CASSQDTGGNEQFF
.,TRBJ2-3,.,TRBV2,TGTGCCAGCAGTGAAATAGTACAGGATACGCAGTATTTT,CASSEIVQDTQYF